This T cell receptor (beta chain) is from a study of T cell responses to AZD1222 COVID-19 vaccine. V lost 4 bases and J 0 bases, leaving 8 bases between the germline ends. The CDR3 consists of 14 residues. Germline V CDR1 and CDR2: LNHDA, SQIVND (reference sequence). Study outcomes and limitations: Among the donors, most were white British and more were female, and clonal diversity was possibly underestimated. Reportedly, nearly half of unique spike TCRs recognized epitopes outside B.1.351/B.1.1.7 mutations. Baseline seropositives among AZD1222 recipients totaled only five to seven. Spike-specific TCRs gained breadth and depth after people received two AZD1222 doses.

Clones were read by immunoSEQ multiplex PCR, and TCRdb kept only the in-frame ones, dropping some. The sample has more than 95,000 clones, about 87% seen once. A remark on this clone: Its antigen remains unknown.

The clonotype originates from an adult in good health. The rearrangement uses TRBV19 and TRBJ2-3; TRBD1 is a possible D gene (6 bases). The sample consisted of peripheral blood, taken on day 0 of AZD1222 vaccination. The CDR3: CASSRQASTDTQYF. The CDR3 DNA follows: TGTGCCAGTAGTAGACAGGCTAGCACAGATACGCAGTATTTT.